This TCR beta chain was obtained from a study of Graves' ophthalmopathy and Graves' hyperthyroidism. Study results and limitations: A classifier, a 13-signature model, separated ophthalmopathy from stable hyperthyroidism with about 88% sensitivity and about 83% specificity.

Germline V gene sequence: CDR1 MGHRA, CDR2 YSYEKL. The CDR3 contains 15 residues. V trimming: 4 bases; J trimming: 6 bases; junction bases outside the gene matches: 12. Amplification of TCR beta CDR3 regions used RNA transcripts. HTBI primers were employed in first-round RT-PCR, then a second-round multiplex PCR followed. TCRdb re-analysed the multiplex PCR reads in MiXCR, keeping a single row per CDR3 protein. In the table there are some 1.1 million distinct CDR3 sequences, about 35% of which are singletons. This clonotype was observed at least ten times. The antigen is unknown. If patients had other autoimmune diseases, uncontrolled infections, pregnancy or lactation, they were excluded.

The chain links TRBV4-1 to TRBJ2-7; 7 nucleotides align to TRBD1. The sequence came from an adult man with Graves' hyperthyroidism. Sequenced material: peripheral blood or thyroid tissue (not recorded which). The CDR3 region has the DNA TGCGCCAGCAGCCTTCCGGACAGGCTCTCTTCCGAGCAGTACTTC. Translated: CASSLPDRLSSEQYF.